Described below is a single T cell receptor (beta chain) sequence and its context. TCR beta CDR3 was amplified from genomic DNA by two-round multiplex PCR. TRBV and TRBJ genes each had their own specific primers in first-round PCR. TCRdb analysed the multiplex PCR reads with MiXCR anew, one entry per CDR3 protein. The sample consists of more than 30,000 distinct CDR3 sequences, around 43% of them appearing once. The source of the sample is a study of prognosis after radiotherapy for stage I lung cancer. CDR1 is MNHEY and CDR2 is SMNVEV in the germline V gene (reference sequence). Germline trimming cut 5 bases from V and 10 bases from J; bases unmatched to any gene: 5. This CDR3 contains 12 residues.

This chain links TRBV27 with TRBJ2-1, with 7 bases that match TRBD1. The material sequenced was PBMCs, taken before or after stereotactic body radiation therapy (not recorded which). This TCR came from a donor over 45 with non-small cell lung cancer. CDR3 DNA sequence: TGTGCCAGCAGTCCCGGGACAGAAGAGCAGTTCTTC. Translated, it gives CASSPGTEEQFF.